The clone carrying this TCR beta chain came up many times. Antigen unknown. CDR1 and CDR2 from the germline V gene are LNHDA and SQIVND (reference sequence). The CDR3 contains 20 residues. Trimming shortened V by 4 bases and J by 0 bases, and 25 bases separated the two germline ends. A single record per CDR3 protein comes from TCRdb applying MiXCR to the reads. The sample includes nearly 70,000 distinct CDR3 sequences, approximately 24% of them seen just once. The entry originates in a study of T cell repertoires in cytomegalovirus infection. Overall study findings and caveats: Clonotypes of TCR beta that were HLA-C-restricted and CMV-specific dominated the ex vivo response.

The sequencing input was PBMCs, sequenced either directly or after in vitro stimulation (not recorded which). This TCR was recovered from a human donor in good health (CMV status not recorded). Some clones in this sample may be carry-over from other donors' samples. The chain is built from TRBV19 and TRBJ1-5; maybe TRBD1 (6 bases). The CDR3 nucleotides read TGTGCCAGTAGTACCGAAGGGGGGCGGGGGACCGCAGATAGCAATCAGCCCCAGCATTTT. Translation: CASSTEGGRGTADSNQPQHF. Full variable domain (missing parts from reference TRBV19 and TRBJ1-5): DGGITQSPKYLFRKEGQNVTLSCEQNLNHDAMYWYRQDPGQGLRLIYYSQIVNDFQKGDIAEGYSVSREKKESFPLTVTSAQKNPTAFYLCASSTEGGRGTADSNQPQHFGDGTRLSIL.